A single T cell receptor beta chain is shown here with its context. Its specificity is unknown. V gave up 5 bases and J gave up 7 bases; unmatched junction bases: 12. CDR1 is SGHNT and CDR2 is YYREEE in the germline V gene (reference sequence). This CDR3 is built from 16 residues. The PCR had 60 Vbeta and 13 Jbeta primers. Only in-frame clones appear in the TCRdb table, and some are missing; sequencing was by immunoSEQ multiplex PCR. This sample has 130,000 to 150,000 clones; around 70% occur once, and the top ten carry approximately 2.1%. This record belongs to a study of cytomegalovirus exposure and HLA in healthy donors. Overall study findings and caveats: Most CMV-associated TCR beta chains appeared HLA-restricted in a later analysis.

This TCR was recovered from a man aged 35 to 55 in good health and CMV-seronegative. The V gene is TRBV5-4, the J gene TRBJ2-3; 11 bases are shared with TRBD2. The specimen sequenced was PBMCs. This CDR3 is CASSPVAGGPGNTQYF. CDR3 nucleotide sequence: TGTGCCAGCAGTCCTGTAGCGGGGGGGCCAGGAAATACGCAGTATTTT.